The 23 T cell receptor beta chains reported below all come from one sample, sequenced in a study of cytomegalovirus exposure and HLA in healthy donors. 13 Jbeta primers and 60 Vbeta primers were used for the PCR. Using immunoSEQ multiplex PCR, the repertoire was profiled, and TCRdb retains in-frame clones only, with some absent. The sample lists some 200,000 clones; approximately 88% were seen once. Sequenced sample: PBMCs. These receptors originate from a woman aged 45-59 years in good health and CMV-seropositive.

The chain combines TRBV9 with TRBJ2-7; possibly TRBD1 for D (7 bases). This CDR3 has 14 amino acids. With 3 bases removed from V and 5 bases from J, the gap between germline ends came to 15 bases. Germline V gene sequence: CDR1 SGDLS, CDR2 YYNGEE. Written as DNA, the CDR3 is TGTGCCAGCAGCGCCTACGCAGGGGGGAACGAGCAGTACTTC. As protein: CASSAYAGGNEQYF.

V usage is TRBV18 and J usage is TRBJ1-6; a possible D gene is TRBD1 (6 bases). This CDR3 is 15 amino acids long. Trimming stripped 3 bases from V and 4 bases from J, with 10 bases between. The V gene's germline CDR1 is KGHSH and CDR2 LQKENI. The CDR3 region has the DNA TGTGCCAGCTCACCCGGACAGACTTATAATTCACCCCTCCACTTT. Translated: CASSPGQTYNSPLHF.

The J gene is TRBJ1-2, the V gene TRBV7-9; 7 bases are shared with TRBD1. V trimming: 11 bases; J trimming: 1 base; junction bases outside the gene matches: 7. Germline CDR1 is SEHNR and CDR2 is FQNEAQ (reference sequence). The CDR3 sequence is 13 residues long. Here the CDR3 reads CASTSGGNYGYTF. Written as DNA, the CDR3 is TGTGCCTCCACCTCAGGGGGTAACTATGGCTACACCTTC.

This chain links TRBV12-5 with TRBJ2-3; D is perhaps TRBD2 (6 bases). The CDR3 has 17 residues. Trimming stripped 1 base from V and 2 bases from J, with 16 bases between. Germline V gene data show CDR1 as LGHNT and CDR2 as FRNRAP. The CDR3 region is CASGLGLVVGHTDTQYF. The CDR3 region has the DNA TGTGCTAGTGGTTTGGGACTAGTAGTGGGGCACACAGATACGCAGTATTTT.

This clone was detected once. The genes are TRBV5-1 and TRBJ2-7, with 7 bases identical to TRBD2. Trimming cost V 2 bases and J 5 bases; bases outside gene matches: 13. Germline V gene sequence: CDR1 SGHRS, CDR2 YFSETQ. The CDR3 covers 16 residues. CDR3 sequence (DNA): TGCGCCAGCAGCTTTGGGGGGGATTTGGTGAGTCACGAGCAGTACTTC. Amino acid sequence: CASSFGGDLVSHEQYF.

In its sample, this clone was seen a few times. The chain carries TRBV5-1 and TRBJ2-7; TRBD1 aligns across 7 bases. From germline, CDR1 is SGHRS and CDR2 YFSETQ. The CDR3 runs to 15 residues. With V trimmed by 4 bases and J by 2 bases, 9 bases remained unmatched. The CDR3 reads CASSPGQQPPYEQYF. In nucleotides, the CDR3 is TGCGCCAGCAGCCCGGGACAGCAGCCCCCCTACGAGCAGTACTTC. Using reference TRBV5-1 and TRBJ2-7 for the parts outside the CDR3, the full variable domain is KAGVTQTPRYLIKTRGQQVTLSCSPISGHRSVSWYQQTPGQGLQFLFEYFSETQRNKGNFPGRFSGRQFSNSRSEMNVSTLELGDSALYLCASSPGQQPPYEQYFGPGTRLTVT.

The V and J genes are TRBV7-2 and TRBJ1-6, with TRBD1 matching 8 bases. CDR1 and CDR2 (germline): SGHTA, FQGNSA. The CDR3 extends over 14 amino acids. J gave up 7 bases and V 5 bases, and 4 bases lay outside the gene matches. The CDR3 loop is CASSPRTGNSPLHF. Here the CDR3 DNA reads TGTGCCAGCAGCCCACGGACAGGGAATTCACCCCTCCACTTT.

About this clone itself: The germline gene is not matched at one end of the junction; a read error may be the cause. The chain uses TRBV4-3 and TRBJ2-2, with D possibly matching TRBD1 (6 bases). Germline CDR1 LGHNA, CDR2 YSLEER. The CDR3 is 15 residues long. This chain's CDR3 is CAGSQVRTDTGELFF. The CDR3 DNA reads TGCGCCGGCAGCCAAGTTAGGACAGACACCGGGGAGCTGTTTTTT.

The CDR3 reads CASSPPRTSGGALSYNEQFF. The CDR3 coding sequence is TGTGCCAGCTCACCTCCCCGGACTAGCGGGGGGGCCTTGTCCTACAATGAGCAGTTCTTC. J is TRBJ2-1 and V is TRBV18; 15 bases align to TRBD2. Per germline, CDR1 KGHSH and CDR2 LQKENI. The CDR3 totals 20 residues. V trimming: 3 bases; J trimming: 1 base; junction bases outside the gene matches: 10.

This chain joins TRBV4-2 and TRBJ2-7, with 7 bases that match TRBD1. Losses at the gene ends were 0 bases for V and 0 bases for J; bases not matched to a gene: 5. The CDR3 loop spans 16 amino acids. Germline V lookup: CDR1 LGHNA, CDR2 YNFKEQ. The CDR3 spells CASSQEGTASSYEQYF. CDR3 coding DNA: TGTGCCAGCAGCCAAGAAGGGACAGCGAGCTCCTACGAGCAGTACTTC.

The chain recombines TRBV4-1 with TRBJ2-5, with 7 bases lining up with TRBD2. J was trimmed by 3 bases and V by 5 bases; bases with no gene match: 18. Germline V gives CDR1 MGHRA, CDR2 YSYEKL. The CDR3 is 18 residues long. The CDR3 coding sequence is TGCGCCAGCAGCTCCTACCCCGGGAGCGGGGTTTCGGAAGAGACCCAGTACTTC. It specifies CASSSYPGSGVSEETQYF.

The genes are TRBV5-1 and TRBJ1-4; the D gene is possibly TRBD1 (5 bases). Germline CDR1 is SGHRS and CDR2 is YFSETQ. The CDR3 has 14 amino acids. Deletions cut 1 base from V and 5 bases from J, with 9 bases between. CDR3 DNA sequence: TGCGCCAGCAGCTTGTTTGACAGAAATGAAAAACTGTTTTTT. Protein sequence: CASSLFDRNEKLFF.

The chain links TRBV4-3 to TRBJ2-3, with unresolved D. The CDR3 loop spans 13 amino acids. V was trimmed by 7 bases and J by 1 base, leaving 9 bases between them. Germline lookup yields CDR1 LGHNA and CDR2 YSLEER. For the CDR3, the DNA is TGCGCCAGCAAGGTCCAGGGCACAGATACGCAGTATTTT. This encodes CASKVQGTDTQYF.

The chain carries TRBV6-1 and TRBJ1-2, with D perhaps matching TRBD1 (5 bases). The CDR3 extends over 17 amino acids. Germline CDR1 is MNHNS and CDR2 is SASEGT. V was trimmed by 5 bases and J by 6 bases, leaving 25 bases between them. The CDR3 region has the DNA TGTGCCAGCAGTAAAGGGGTAGGGGACTCTACCCAGAATGGCTACACCTTC. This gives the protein CASSKGVGDSTQNGYTF.

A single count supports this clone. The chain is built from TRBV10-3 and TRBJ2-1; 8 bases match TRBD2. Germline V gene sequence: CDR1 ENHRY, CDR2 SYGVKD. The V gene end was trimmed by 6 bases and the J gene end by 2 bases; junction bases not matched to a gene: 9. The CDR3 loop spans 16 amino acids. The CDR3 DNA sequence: TGTGCCATCAGGCCGGGGGGGGCCGACGCCTACAATGAGCAGTTCTTC. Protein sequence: CAIRPGGADAYNEQFF.

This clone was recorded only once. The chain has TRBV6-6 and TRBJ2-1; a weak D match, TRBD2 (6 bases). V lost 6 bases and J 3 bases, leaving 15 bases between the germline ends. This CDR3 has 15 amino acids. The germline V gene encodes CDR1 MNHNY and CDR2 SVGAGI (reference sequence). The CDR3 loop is CASSPLGLNYNEQFF. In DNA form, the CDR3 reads TGTGCCAGCAGCCCTTTGGGACTGAACTACAATGAGCAGTTCTTC.

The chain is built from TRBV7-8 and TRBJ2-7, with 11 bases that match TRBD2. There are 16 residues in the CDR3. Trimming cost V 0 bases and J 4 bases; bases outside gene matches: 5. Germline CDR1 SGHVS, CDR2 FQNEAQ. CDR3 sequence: CASSLALAGGSYEQYF. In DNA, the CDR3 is TGTGCCAGCAGCTTAGCCTTAGCGGGGGGGAGTTACGAGCAGTACTTC.

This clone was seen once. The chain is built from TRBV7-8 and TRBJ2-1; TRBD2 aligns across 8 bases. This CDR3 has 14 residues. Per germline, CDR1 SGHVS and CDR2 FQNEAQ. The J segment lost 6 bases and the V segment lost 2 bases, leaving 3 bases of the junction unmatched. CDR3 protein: CASSLRGGPNEQFF. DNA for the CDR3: TGTGCCAGCAGCTTACGGGGGGGCCCCAATGAGCAGTTCTTC.

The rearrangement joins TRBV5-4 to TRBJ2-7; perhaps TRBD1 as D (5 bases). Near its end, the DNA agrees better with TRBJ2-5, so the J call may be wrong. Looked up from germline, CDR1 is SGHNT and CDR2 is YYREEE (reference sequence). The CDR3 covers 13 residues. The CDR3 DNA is TGTGCCAGCAGCTTGAGGGGAATGGAGACCCAGTACTTC. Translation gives CASSLRGMETQYF.

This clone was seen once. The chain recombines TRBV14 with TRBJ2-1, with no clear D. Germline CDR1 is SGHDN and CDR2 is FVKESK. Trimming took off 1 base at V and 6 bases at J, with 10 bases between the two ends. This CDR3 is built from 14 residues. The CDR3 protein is CASSQGLSLNEQFF. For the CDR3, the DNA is TGTGCCAGCAGCCAAGGGCTTTCTCTCAATGAGCAGTTCTTC.

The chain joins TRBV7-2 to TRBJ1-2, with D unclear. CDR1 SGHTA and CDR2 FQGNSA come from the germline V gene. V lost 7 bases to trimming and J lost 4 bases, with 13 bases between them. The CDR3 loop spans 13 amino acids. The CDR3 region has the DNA TGTGCCAGCATCCTACCCGAACCCTATGGCTACACCTTC. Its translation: CASILPEPYGYTF.

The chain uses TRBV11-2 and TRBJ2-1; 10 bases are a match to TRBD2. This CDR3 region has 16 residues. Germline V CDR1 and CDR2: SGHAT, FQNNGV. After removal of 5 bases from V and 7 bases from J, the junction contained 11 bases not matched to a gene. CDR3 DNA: TGTGCCAGCAGCATTGGTACTAGCGGGGTTTGGAATGAGCAGTTCTTC. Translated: CASSIGTSGVWNEQFF. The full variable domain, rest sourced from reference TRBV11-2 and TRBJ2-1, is EAGVAQSPRYKIIEKRQSVAFWCNPISGHATLYWYQQILGQGPKLLIQFQNNGVVDDSQLPKDRFSAERLKGVDSTLKIQPAKLEDSAVYLCASSIGTSGVWNEQFFGPGTRLTVL.

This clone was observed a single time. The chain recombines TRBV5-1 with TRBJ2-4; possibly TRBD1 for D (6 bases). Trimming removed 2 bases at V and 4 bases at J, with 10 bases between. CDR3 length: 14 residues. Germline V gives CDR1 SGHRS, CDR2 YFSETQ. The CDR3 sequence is CASSLPDRKNIQYF. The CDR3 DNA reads TGCGCCAGCAGCTTACCGGACAGAAAAAACATTCAGTACTTC.